This record looks at one T cell receptor beta chain sequence and its context. Using immunoSEQ multiplex PCR, the repertoire was profiled, and TCRdb retains in-frame clones only, with some absent. The sample records 45,000 to 50,000 clones, more than 70% being singletons. Systemic immunosuppression or a history of autoimmune disease excluded patients. These data come from a study of OX40 agonist ivuxolimab in advanced cancers. Study in general: Earlier treatment with anti-PD-1, anti-PD-L1 or anti-CTLA-4 was permitted, and 35% to 45% had received some.

Here the sequenced sample was CD4+ or CD8+ T cells sorted from blood, taken in a trial of the OX40 agonist ivuxolimab. The TCR comes from an adult with an advanced solid tumor such as melanoma, head and neck, liver or kidney cancer.

The CDR3 loop reads CASSSRDSRTDTQYF. The CDR3 coding sequence is TGTGCCAGCAGCTCAAGAGATAGTAGAACAGATACGCAGTATTTT. The V gene is TRBV7-8, the J gene TRBJ2-3; no firm D call. CDR3 length: 15 amino acids. V lost 4 bases to trimming and J lost 3 bases, with 14 bases between them. The V gene's germline CDR1 is SGHVS and CDR2 FQNEAQ.